This T cell receptor beta chain is drawn from a study of blood T cell repertoires in COVID-19. Across the study: Acute and convalescent COVID-19 samples came from the United States, Italy and Spain. Nucleic acid was either cDNA or gDNA, and it came from T cells, B-cell-depleted T cells, or PBMCs.

As handled by the study authors: Amplification from reference gene primers served as the basis for estimated nucleated cell counts. Produced via immunoSEQ multiplex PCR; TCRdb's table is partial and in-frame only. That table gives V, J and clone size, and the DNA gave D and trimming. In the table there are roughly 200,000 clones, roughly nine tenths of which are singletons. This CDR3 has 8 amino acids. Germline V gene sequence: CDR1 LGHDT, CDR2 YNNKEL (reference sequence). About this clone itself: An end of the junction differs from the germline gene, which may be a read error.

V gene TRBV3-1 (or the pseudogene TRBV3-2) combines with J gene TRBJ2-1, with D perhaps TRBD2 (6 bases). The source of this sequence is a man between 60 and 75 years old with active or convalescent COVID-19. The specimen sequenced was peripheral blood. The CDR3 region has the DNA TGTGCCAGCAGCTCGGGGGTCTTC. As protein: CASSSGVF.